Sequencing of this TCR beta chain was carried out in a study of shared clonotypes between healthy human individuals. The assay was immunoSEQ multiplex PCR, and TCRdb's table has in-frame clones only and misses some. This table holds some 1,600,000 clones, around 98% found once. CDR1 SGHRS and CDR2 YFSETQ come from the germline V gene. The CDR3 is 13 residues long. The V gene lost 2 bases and the J gene lost 6 bases, with 9 bases spanning the gap. The clonotype was recovered from a man aged 30 to 45 in good health. The material sequenced was naive CD4+ T cells sorted from blood. Indicated subset: CD45RA+ positively selected. The J gene is TRBJ1-5, the V gene TRBV5-1, with D hard to call. CDR3 DNA sequence: TGCGCCAGCAGCTTATTATTGGGTCAGCCCCAGCATTTT. This sequence encodes CASSLLLGQPQHF.